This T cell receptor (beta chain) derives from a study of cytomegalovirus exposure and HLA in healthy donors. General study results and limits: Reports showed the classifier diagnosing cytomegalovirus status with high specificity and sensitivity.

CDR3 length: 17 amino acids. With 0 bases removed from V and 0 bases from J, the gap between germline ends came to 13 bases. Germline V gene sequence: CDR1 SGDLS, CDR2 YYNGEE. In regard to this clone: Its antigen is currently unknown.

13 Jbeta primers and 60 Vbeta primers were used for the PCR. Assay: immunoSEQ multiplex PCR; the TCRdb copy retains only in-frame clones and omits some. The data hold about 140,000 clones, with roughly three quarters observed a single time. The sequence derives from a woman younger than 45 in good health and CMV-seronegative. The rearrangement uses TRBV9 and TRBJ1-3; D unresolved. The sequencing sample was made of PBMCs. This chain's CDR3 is CASSVAVSVSSGNTIYF. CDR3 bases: TGTGCCAGCAGCGTAGCTGTAAGTGTGAGCTCTGGAAACACCATATATTTT.